The next 9 T cell receptor beta chains were all read from a single sample in a study of shared T cell receptors in the human thymus. The assay was immunoSEQ multiplex PCR, and TCRdb's table has in-frame clones only and misses some. The sample holds 700,000 or so clones, approximately 83% seen once. The same data also went into a second study, on human thymus T cells.

The source material was thymocytes. The receptor set was obtained from a girl under three years old with a congenital heart defect.

The CDR3 sequence: CASTQKGQENIQYF. The CDR3 DNA follows: TGTGCCAGCACCCAGAAGGGGCAAGAAAACATTCAGTACTTC. The V gene is TRBV28, the J gene TRBJ2-4; D may be TRBD1 (5 bases). This CDR3 is built from 14 residues. V dropped 7 bases and J dropped 5 bases, with 15 bases sitting between them. Germline V gene sequence: CDR1 MDHEN, CDR2 SYDVKM.

The rearrangement uses TRBV19 and TRBJ1-2, with D hard to call. CDR1 LNHDA and CDR2 SQIVND come from the germline V gene (reference sequence). V gave up 3 bases and J gave up 4 bases, with 12 bases separating them. The CDR3 is 14 residues long. CDR3 amino acids: CASSIGERTYGYTF. CDR3 coding DNA: TGTGCCAGTAGTATCGGGGAAAGAACCTATGGCTACACCTTC. The full variable domain, with the rest looked up from reference TRBV19 and TRBJ1-2, is DGGITQSPKYLFRKEGQNVTLSCEQNLNHDAMYWYRQDPGQGLRLIYYSQIVNDFQKGDIAEGYSVSREKKESFPLTVTSAQKNPTAFYLCASSIGERTYGYTFGSGTRLTVV.

The chain uses TRBV7-7 and TRBJ1-4; TRBD1 aligns across 9 bases. Germline CDR1 is SSHAT and CDR2 is FNYEAQ (reference sequence). CDR3 length: 18 amino acids. V shed 5 bases and J 5 bases; nucleotides not matched to a gene: 15. Written as DNA, the CDR3 is TGTGCCAGCAGCCCCCGACCTAGATGGACAGGGGTAAATGAAAAACTGTTTTTT. It yields the protein CASSPRPRWTGVNEKLFF.

The chain carries TRBV4-1 and TRBJ2-2; a weak D match, TRBD2 (6 bases). The germline V gene encodes CDR1 MGHRA and CDR2 YSYEKL. The CDR3 runs 20 residues. V was pared by 5 bases and J by 4 bases, with 29 bases between. Here the CDR3 DNA reads TGCGCCAGCAGCGGGGGAGGAACCGGGCCAAAGCGTCAAACCACCGGGGAGCTGTTTTTT. Amino acid sequence: CASSGGGTGPKRQTTGELFF.

This clone was seen a single time. The chain combines TRBV5-1 with TRBJ2-2; D gene ambiguous. Germline CDR1 SGHRS, CDR2 YFSETQ. The germline V and J ends were trimmed by 3 bases and 8 bases, with 11 bases remaining between them. This CDR3 region has 13 residues. In DNA, the CDR3 is TGCGCCAGCAGCTGGCCTGGGCCTGGGGAGCTGTTTTTT. Translated, it gives CASSWPGPGELFF.

This rearrangement joins TRBV7-4 to TRBJ1-1; D is undetermined. Trimming removed 4 bases from V and 1 base from J, with 16 bases in between. Germline V gives CDR1 SGHVT, CDR2 SQSDAQ. The CDR3 extends over 16 amino acids. The CDR3 reads CASSSPVVEGNTEAFF. CDR3 nucleotides: TGTGCCAGCAGCTCGCCTGTCGTTGAGGGGAACACTGAAGCTTTCTTT. Variable domain in full (rest from reference TRBV7-4 and TRBJ1-1): GAGVSQSPRYKVAKRGRDVALRCDSISGHVTLYWYRQTLGQGSEVLTYSQSDAQRDKSGRPSGRFSAERPERSVSTLKIQRTEQGDSAVYLCASSSPVVEGNTEAFFGQGTRLTVV.

This clone was recorded only once. Different DNA sequences within this sample yield the same CDR3. V is TRBV6-5 and J is TRBJ1-6; D unclear. The length of the CDR3 is 14 residues. From germline, CDR1 is MNHEY and CDR2 SVGAGI. V gave up 2 bases and J gave up 10 bases, with 12 bases separating them. The CDR3 sequence is CASSYRGPSSPLHF. CDR3 DNA sequence: TGTGCCAGCAGTTACCGAGGTCCTAGCTCACCCCTCCACTTT.

This chain connects TRBV29-1 to TRBJ2-3; 10 bases match TRBD1. Germline CDR1 and CDR2: SQVTM and ANQGSEA. V lost 2 bases and J lost 1; bases outside the gene matches: 3. This CDR3 spans 15 amino acids. CDR3 sequence: CSVEKTGGGTDTQYF. In DNA, the CDR3 is TGCAGCGTTGAAAAGACAGGGGGCGGCACAGATACGCAGTATTTT.

V gene TRBV5-1 combines with J gene TRBJ2-7; D is possibly TRBD1 (6 bases). Trimming cost V 0 bases and J 2 bases, with 24 bases left between them. The length of the CDR3 is 19 residues. Germline CDR1 and CDR2: SGHRS and YFSETQ. The chain's CDR3 is CASSLGFLRGGHLTYEQYF. The CDR3 DNA sequence: TGCGCCAGCAGCTTGGGGTTTTTACGTGGGGGACACCTGACCTACGAGCAGTACTTC.